The T cell receptor beta chain described here comes from a study of response to subunit inactivated influenza vaccine. This clonotype was seen only a few times. TCRdb re-derived calls from the RT-PCR reads in MiXCR, one entry per CDR3 protein. The sample consists of approximately 500,000 distinct CDR3 sequences, around 25% of them appearing once. CDR1 is SGHTA and CDR2 is FQGNSA in the germline V gene. This CDR3 contains 17 residues. With V trimmed by 0 bases and J by 0 bases, 7 bases remained unmatched. This sample also appeared in a second study, on T cells expressing NK-cell markers. As reported in that work: Generation of TCR beta cDNA was performed by 5'RACE template switching incorporating UMIs. Source material for TCR beta repertoires consisted of sorted CD3+CD56+NKG2C+, CD3+CD56+NKG2C- and CD3+CD56-NKG2C+ T cells. About six donors carried dominant NKG2C+ clonotypes that made up about 1.0-7.0% of their CD8+ T cells.

This receptor was taken from a man aged 45-60 years who received an inactivated influenza vaccine. The chain has TRBV7-2 and TRBJ2-7; 8 bases are a match to TRBD2. Sequenced here: CD4+ T cells sorted from PBMCs, sampled 11 to 12 days after vaccination. The CDR3 DNA reads TGTGCCAGCAGCTTAGCAGGGGTAAGCGGGAGCTCCTACGAGCAGTACTTC. Protein product: CASSLAGVSGSSYEQYF.